One sample yielded the 30 T cell receptor beta chains listed below, sequenced in a study of shared T cell receptors in the human thymus (dated by TCRdb to the early 2020s). Library creation used the immunoSEQ multiplex PCR assay. TCRdb re-hosts the immuneACCESS table, in-frame sequences only. Its copies lack some clones; in the studies checked, an unresolved V gene accounts for under half of them, and the cause for the rest is not known. Within this sample are hundreds of thousands of clones, with roughly 86% of them counted one time only. The ten most abundant clones make up just under 0.0095% of the sample. The sample also formed part of further work on human thymus T cells.

The sample was thymocytes. All receptors come from a boy younger than two with a congenital heart defect. Donor details come from another sample of the same person, matched by shared clones.

This clone was seen only a few times. CDR3 sequence: CAWRARGHPDYGYTF. The CDR3 bases are TGTGCCTGGAGGGCCAGGGGACACCCTGACTATGGCTACACCTTC. The chain uses TRBV30 and TRBJ1-2; D is possibly TRBD1 (6 bases). Germline V CDR1 and CDR2: GTSNPN, SVGIG (reference sequence). CDR3 size: 15 residues. The V and J ends lost 3 bases and 3 bases respectively, with 17 bases between them.

The rearrangement joins TRBV7-2 to TRBJ1-1; tentatively, D is TRBD1 (5 bases). V lost 4 bases and J lost 1, with 22 bases in between. Germline CDR1 and CDR2: SGHTA and FQGNSA. There are 18 residues in the CDR3. The chain's CDR3 is CASSSSTGRCERNTEAFF. In DNA, the CDR3 is TGTGCCAGCAGCTCGTCAACAGGTCGTTGCGAGCGGAACACTGAAGCTTTCTTT.

The count of this clone is one. V is TRBV2 and J is TRBJ1-4; 7 positions match TRBD1. Germline V gene sequence: CDR1 SNHLY, CDR2 FYNNEI. V lost 0 bases and J lost 4; bases outside the gene matches: 14. The length of the CDR3 is 19 residues. The CDR3 DNA follows: TGTGCCAGCAGTGAAGCCCGACAGGGAAGAAAAGCCCTTAATGAAAAACTGTTTTTT. Its protein is CASSEARQGRKALNEKLFF.

This chain uses TRBV19 with TRBJ2-2; 8 bases line up with TRBD1. This CDR3 has 15 residues. The junction had 6 bases not matched to a gene; V was cut back by 3 bases and J by 6 bases. The germline gives CDR1 LNHDA, CDR2 SQIVND (reference sequence). The CDR3 loop reads CASSIPGGRAGELFF. In DNA, the CDR3 is TGTGCCAGTAGTATTCCAGGGGGCCGGGCCGGGGAGCTGTTTTTT.

This rearrangement joins TRBV9 to TRBJ2-5; 9 bases map to TRBD2. Germline values: CDR1 SGDLS, CDR2 YYNGEE. The CDR3 runs to 17 residues. Losses at the gene ends were 3 bases for V and 5 bases for J; bases not matched to a gene: 14. Written as DNA, the CDR3 is TGTGCCAGCAGCGCCGGGGGGGTAGCGGGAGAAGGGGAGACCCAGTACTTC. Protein product: CASSAGGVAGEGETQYF.

This chain connects TRBV7-2 to TRBJ2-7; TRBD2 might be the D (5 bases). Germline-derived CDR1 and CDR2 are SGHTA and FQGNSA. This CDR3 is built from 14 residues. V gave up 2 bases and J gave up 3 bases, with 11 bases separating them. This chain's CDR3 is CASSLCVGVYEQYF. The CDR3 coding sequence is TGTGCCAGCAGCTTATGTGTGGGAGTCTACGAGCAGTACTTC.

The chain links TRBV5-4 to TRBJ2-7; the D is unclear. Germline V gives CDR1 SGHNT, CDR2 YYREEE (reference sequence). V gave up 7 bases and J gave up 5 bases, with 13 bases separating them. The CDR3 totals 12 residues. CDR3 sequence: CASGLVGDEQYF. The CDR3 DNA reads as TGTGCCAGCGGCCTGGTAGGAGACGAGCAGTACTTC.

The rearrangement uses TRBV5-5 and TRBJ1-1, with D unresolved. The germline V gene has CDR1 SGHKS and CDR2 YYEKEE (reference sequence). CDR3 length: 14 residues. Trimming took off 2 bases at V and 1 base at J, with 9 bases between the two ends. In nucleotides, the CDR3 is TGTGCCAGCAGCTTTGTGATGCGGAACACTGAAGCTTTCTTT. As protein: CASSFVMRNTEAFF.

This rearrangement joins TRBV11-2 to TRBJ1-4; no clear D gene. CDR3 length: 14 amino acids. The germline CDR1 and CDR2 sequences are SGHAT and FQNNGV. V lost 1 base to trimming and J lost 8 bases, with 11 bases between them. For the CDR3, the DNA is TGTGCCAGCAGCTTAGGTTTCGGCGGAGAAAAACTGTTTTTT. Protein sequence: CASSLGFGGEKLFF.

V gene TRBV5-6 combines with J gene TRBJ2-7, with TRBD1 matching over 9 bases. The CDR3 is 14 amino acids. V shed 5 bases and J 1 base; nucleotides not matched to a gene: 4. Germline V gives CDR1 SGHDT, CDR2 YYEEEE. The CDR3 region is CASRRQGGSYEQYF. DNA of the CDR3: TGTGCCAGCAGACGACAGGGGGGATCCTACGAGCAGTACTTC.

The V call is TRBV18, the J call TRBJ2-3, with TRBD2 identical over 8 bases. Germline V lookup: CDR1 KGHSH, CDR2 LQKENI. The CDR3 consists of 15 residues. Trimming removed 4 bases from V and 0 bases from J; junction bases left unmatched: 3. CDR3 in amino acids: CASSLQRGSTDTQYF. Written as DNA, the CDR3 is TGTGCCAGCTCACTACAGCGGGGGAGCACAGATACGCAGTATTTT.

In this sample, this clone turned up once. The V and J genes are TRBV4-3 and TRBJ2-1; 12 bases map to TRBD2. The CDR3 totals 20 residues. CDR1 is LGHNA, CDR2 YSLEER, per germline. J gave up 0 bases and V 1 base, and 10 bases lay outside the gene matches. The DNA of the CDR3 is TGCGCCAGCAGCCAAGGGGCGGAACTAGCGGGGGGCTTCTCCTACAATGAGCAGTTCTTC. Amino acids: CASSQGAELAGGFSYNEQFF.

V is TRBV27 and J is TRBJ2-3; D gene ambiguous. CDR3 size: 11 residues. Germline V gene data show CDR1 as MNHEY and CDR2 as SMNVEV (reference sequence). V was trimmed by 6 bases and J by 4 bases, leaving 5 bases between them. The CDR3 DNA is TGTGCCAGCAGCTCCGCAGATACGCAGTATTTT. It specifies CASSSADTQYF.

The chain couples TRBV10-3 to TRBJ2-7; D possibly corresponds to TRBD2 (6 bases). V was trimmed by 3 bases and J by 1 base, leaving 10 bases between them. Germline loops: CDR1 ENHRY, CDR2 SYGVKD. The CDR3 is 14 residues long. The CDR3: CAISDPGLSYEQYF. Here the CDR3 DNA reads TGTGCCATCAGTGACCCGGGACTGTCCTACGAGCAGTACTTC.

This rearrangement joins TRBV19 to TRBJ2-7; maybe TRBD2 (5 bases). The CDR3 length is 16 residues. The V end lost 2 bases, the J end lost 2 bases, and 16 bases lay between the germline ends. Germline V gives CDR1 LNHDA, CDR2 SQIVND (reference sequence). CDR3 sequence reads: CASSINSAGHPYEQYF. The CDR3 bases are TGTGCCAGTAGTATAAATTCGGCGGGCCACCCCTACGAGCAGTACTTC.

The chain is built from TRBV5-6 and TRBJ2-3, with 9 positions matching TRBD2. The CDR3 contains 17 residues. Germline trimming cut 3 bases from V and 11 bases from J; bases unmatched to any gene: 19. CDR1 is SGHDT, CDR2 YYEEEE, per germline. CDR3 DNA sequence: TGTGCCAGCAGCTCAGGAACTAGCGGGCTAACCCCTGGCGAGCAGTATTTT. This codes for CASSSGTSGLTPGEQYF.

V and J are TRBV6-1 and TRBJ1-1; D unresolved. There are 17 residues in the CDR3. Germline V gives CDR1 MNHNS, CDR2 SASEGT. V was pared by 1 base and J by 3 bases, with 18 bases between. CDR3 DNA sequence: TGTGCCAGCAGTGAAGGAGTAGGAGGAGGTATGGACACTGAAGCTTTCTTT. Protein product: CASSEGVGGGMDTEAFF.

The rearrangement joins TRBV6-1 to TRBJ1-1, with a tentative D call TRBD1 (6 bases). V gave up 7 bases and J gave up 3 bases, with 18 bases separating them. The CDR3 loop spans 15 amino acids. CDR1 and CDR2 from the germline V gene are MNHNS and SASEGT. CDR3 DNA: TGTGCCAGCATCTTTGGCCAACAGGGAGACACTGAAGCTTTCTTT. Translation: CASIFGQQGDTEAFF.

V usage is TRBV6-4 and J usage is TRBJ2-3; 7 nucleotides agree with TRBD2. After removal of 5 bases from V and 0 bases from J, the junction contained 2 bases not matched to a gene. Looked up from germline, CDR1 is MRHNA and CDR2 is SNTAGT. The CDR3 runs to 14 residues. CDR3 amino acids: CASSSGMSTDTQYF. CDR3 nucleotides: TGTGCCAGCAGTAGCGGGATGAGCACAGATACGCAGTATTTT.

This clone appeared a single time. The rearrangement links TRBV30 to TRBJ2-3; 12 nucleotides agree with TRBD2. CDR1 and CDR2 (germline): GTSNPN, SVGIG (reference sequence). This CDR3 is 19 amino acids long. V was clipped by 4 bases and J by 3 bases; unmatched bases: 17. The CDR3 sequence: CAWTRSGLAGPIKTDTQYF. The CDR3 DNA sequence: TGTGCCTGGACAAGATCAGGACTAGCGGGACCTATCAAGACAGATACGCAGTATTTT.

Concerning this clone: Additional DNA sequences in this sample encode the identical CDR3. This sequence joins TRBV29-1 and TRBJ2-3; 9 bases align to TRBD1. The CDR3 has 13 residues. V trimming: 5 bases; J trimming: 2 bases; junction bases outside the gene matches: 2. Germline CDR1 reads SQVTM; CDR2 reads ANQGSEA. This chain's CDR3 is CSVRDRDTDTQYF. CDR3 in DNA: TGCAGCGTTCGGGACAGGGACACAGATACGCAGTATTTT.

J is TRBJ1-2 and V is TRBV4-1; 11 nucleotides match TRBD1. Looked up from germline, CDR1 is MGHRA and CDR2 is YSYEKL. The CDR3 runs to 16 residues. After removal of 0 bases from V and 4 bases from J, the junction contained 4 bases not matched to a gene. CDR3 sequence (DNA): TGCGCCAGCAGCCAAGATGGACAGGGGGCTAGCTATGGCTACACCTTC. Protein: CASSQDGQGASYGYTF.

V gene TRBV28 combines with J gene TRBJ1-3; maybe TRBD1 (5 bases). Germline V gene lookup returns CDR1 MDHEN and CDR2 SYDVKM. This CDR3 is 14 amino acids long. V was pared by 5 bases and J by 4 bases, with 12 bases between. DNA of the CDR3: TGTGCCAGCAGTCACCGGGGGGTCGGAAACACCATATATTTT. Amino acids: CASSHRGVGNTIYF. Full variable domain (remainder filled in from reference TRBV28 and TRBJ1-3): DVKVTQSSRYLVKRTGEKVFLECVQDMDHENMFWYRQDPGLGLRLIYFSYDVKMKEKGDIPEGYSVSREKKERFSLILESASTNQTSMYLCASSHRGVGNTIYFGEGSWLTVV.

This clone was counted a single time. In nucleotides, the CDR3 is TGTGCCATCTATCGTGCAGGGAAACTGTTTTTT. The encoded protein is CAIYRAGKLFF. This chain connects TRBV10-3 to TRBJ2-2, with D tentatively TRBD1 (5 bases). Deletions cut 8 bases from V and 14 bases from J, with 15 bases between. This CDR3 is built from 11 residues. Germline V CDR1 and CDR2: ENHRY, SYGVKD.

The rearrangement uses TRBV15 and TRBJ1-6, with D tentatively TRBD1 (6 bases). This CDR3 contains 14 residues. Germline V gene sequence: CDR1 LNHNV, CDR2 YYDKDF (reference sequence). The V end lost 1 base, the J end lost 6 bases, and 7 bases lay between the germline ends. CDR3 in DNA: TGTGCCACCAGCAGAGGACAGGCTAATTCACCCCTCCACTTT. Protein product: CATSRGQANSPLHF.

The chain links TRBV6-6 to TRBJ1-5, with 8 positions matching TRBD1. There are 15 residues in the CDR3. CDR1 is MNHNY, CDR2 SVGAGI, per germline (reference sequence). With V trimmed by 5 bases and J by 7 bases, 10 bases remained unmatched. The DNA for the CDR3 is TGTGCCAGCAGTCCCGACAGGGGCCTGGGCCAGCCCCAGCATTTT. Protein sequence: CASSPDRGLGQPQHF.

The V gene is TRBV6-5, the J gene TRBJ1-1, with no clear D. The CDR3 length is 14 residues. Germline V CDR1 and CDR2: MNHEY, SVGAGI. The V end lost 6 bases, the J end lost 4 bases, and 15 bases lay between the germline ends. CDR3: CASSHDWQGTEAFF. CDR3 DNA sequence: TGTGCCAGCAGCCATGACTGGCAAGGCACTGAAGCTTTCTTT.

The chain joins TRBV7-6 to TRBJ2-7; 7 bases agree with TRBD2. CDR1 is SGHVS, CDR2 FNYEAQ, per germline. The length of the CDR3 is 17 residues. V dropped 5 bases and J dropped 3; count of bases not matched to a gene: 16. CDR3 bases: TGTGCCAGCAGCCCTTCACCGGGGGGAAATCGCCACTACGAGCAGTACTTC. As protein: CASSPSPGGNRHYEQYF.

In this sample, this clone turned up a few times. V and J are TRBV18 and TRBJ2-2, with a weak D call TRBD2 (5 bases). Germline V lookup: CDR1 KGHSH, CDR2 LQKENI. V gave up 0 bases and J gave up 4 bases, with 9 bases separating them. There are 15 residues in the CDR3. CDR3 in amino acids: CASSPPAGPTGELFF. CDR3 in DNA: TGTGCCAGCTCACCACCGGCGGGCCCCACCGGGGAGCTGTTTTTT.

The V gene is TRBV19, the J gene TRBJ1-1, with D unclear. Per the germline V gene, CDR1 is LNHDA and CDR2 is SQIVND (reference sequence). The CDR3 spans 15 residues. Trimming removed 7 bases at V and 4 bases at J, with 19 bases between. The DNA of the CDR3 is TGTGCCAGTATCTCCTTGCTTACTCCTAGCACTGAAGCTTTCTTT. This sequence encodes CASISLLTPSTEAFF.